The 2 T cell receptor beta chains in this list originate from one sample, sequenced in a study of blood T cell repertoires in COVID-19. Repertoires were generated with immunoSEQ multiplex PCR, while TCRdb's copy carries only in-frame clones and drops some. The sample contains approximately 330,000 clones, around 90% of which appear only once. Specimen: peripheral blood. The receptors were sampled from a man under 40 with COVID-19, enrolled during active disease.

This clone was seen a few times. J is TRBJ1-1 and V is TRBV7-9; 9 nucleotides agree with TRBD1. This CDR3 is 15 amino acids long. Germline CDR1 reads SEHNR; CDR2 reads FQNEAQ (reference sequence). The ends lost 5 bases at V and 5 bases at J; junction bases unmatched: 9. The CDR3 bases are TGTGCCAGCAGCCCTACCACAGGGGGCGGGACTGAAGCTTTCTTT. Translated: CASSPTTGGGTEAFF.

V gene TRBV18 combines with J gene TRBJ1-6, with a weak D call TRBD1 (5 bases). Per germline, CDR1 KGHSH and CDR2 LQKENI. The CDR3 is 16 amino acids. V lost 2 bases and J 12 bases, leaving 20 bases between the germline ends. CDR3 sequence (DNA): TGTGCCAGCTCACCAGTAAGCGGGCAGGCGGGGGGACCCCTCCACTTT. It encodes CASSPVSGQAGGPLHF.